The present T cell receptor beta chain was sequenced within a study of T cells after yellow fever vaccination. Whole-study context: Preparing low-cell-number fractions relied on SMART-Seq v4 Ultra Low Input.

V lost 0 bases and J 6 bases, leaving 2 bases between the germline ends. The CDR3 totals 12 residues. Germline-derived CDR1 and CDR2 are MNHNY and SVGAGI (reference sequence). General observations from the study: Subsequent to the booster, the majority of primary-vaccination clones reappeared (roughly 95% CD4, around 85% CD8).

The authors made TCR cDNA by 5'RACE template switching, adding a universal primer site and UMIs. TCRdb processed the 5' RACE reads anew with MiXCR; each CDR3 protein has one entry. The repertoire holds 250,000 or so distinct CDR3 sequences, about 3.5% seen once, with under 20% in the top ten. This clonotype was observed at least ten times. Its antigen is still unknown. The input for sequencing was PBMCs, taken 15 days after the yellow fever booster vaccination. The source is a man aged 18 to 30 who received the YFV17D yellow fever vaccine. The V and J genes are TRBV6-6 and TRBJ2-2; no clear D gene. DNA of the CDR3: TGTGCCAGCAGTTACTCGGCCGGGGAGCTGTTTTTT. Residues: CASSYSAGELFF.